Shown below are 12 T cell receptor beta chains from a single sample sequenced in a study of Tregs in tolerant kidney transplant recipients. TCRdb's table, derived via immunoSEQ multiplex PCR, lists solely in-frame clones and lacks some. The table includes approximately 67,000 clones, roughly 92% detected once. Sequences were derived from CD8+ T cells from blood, sampled before the transplant. The source of these receptors is a human donor who received a combined kidney and bone marrow transplant.

The chain carries TRBV25-1 and TRBJ1-5, with D tentatively TRBD1 (6 bases). The CDR3 length is 13 residues. Per germline, CDR1 MGHDK and CDR2 SYGVNS. Trimming took 4 bases from V and 6 from J, leaving 10 bases between them. The CDR3: CASSALTGQPQHF. The CDR3 DNA is TGTGCCAGCAGTGCCCTGACAGGTCAGCCCCAGCATTTT. Full variable domain (remainder filled in from reference TRBV25-1 and TRBJ1-5): EADIYQTPRYLVIGTGKKITLECSQTMGHDKMYWYQQDPGMELHLIHYSYGVNSTEKGDLSSESTVSRIRTEHFPLTLESARPSHTSQYLCASSALTGQPQHFGDGTRLSIL.

This clone was observed a single time. The chain has TRBV4-2 and TRBJ2-7, with D maybe TRBD2 (5 bases). Germline assignment: CDR1 LGHNA and CDR2 YNFKEQ. V was cut by 4 bases and J by 1 base, with 11 bases left in between. This CDR3 is 14 amino acids long. This CDR3 is CASSLAGGSYEQYF. CDR3 DNA sequence: TGTGCCAGCAGCCTGGCGGGCGGTTCCTACGAGCAGTACTTC.

This clone was found a few times. The V call is TRBV9, the J call TRBJ2-3; 7 bases are a match to TRBD1. This CDR3 is 15 amino acids long. Trimming took 4 bases from V and 2 from J; bases not matched to a gene: 7. Germline lookup yields CDR1 SGDLS and CDR2 YYNGEE. CDR3 nucleotides: TGTGCCAGCAGCACGGGGACAGTTTCCACAGATACGCAGTATTTT. Protein: CASSTGTVSTDTQYF.

The rearrangement uses TRBV5-5 and TRBJ2-1; 8 bases line up with TRBD2. Per the germline V gene, CDR1 is SGHKS and CDR2 is YYEKEE (reference sequence). There are 15 residues in the CDR3. J lost 6 bases, V lost 2 bases, and 7 bases had no gene match. The CDR3 protein is CASSLDSRGGNEQFF. In DNA, the CDR3 is TGTGCCAGCAGCTTAGACTCACGGGGGGGCAATGAGCAGTTCTTC.

V and J are TRBV11-2 and TRBJ2-1; 9 nucleotides align to TRBD2. Looked up from germline, CDR1 is SGHAT and CDR2 is FQNNGV. V was pared by 7 bases and J by 9 bases, with 4 bases of the junction left unmatched. The CDR3 has 12 amino acids. CDR3 sequence reads: CASNIAGVEQFF. The CDR3 DNA is TGTGCCAGCAACATAGCGGGAGTTGAGCAGTTCTTC.

This clone was counted only a few times. This sequence joins TRBV27 and TRBJ2-1, with TRBD1 as a possible D gene (5 bases). This CDR3 is built from 15 residues. Germline V gives CDR1 MNHEY, CDR2 SMNVEV (reference sequence). Trimming took 2 bases from V and 2 from J, leaving 10 bases between them. CDR3 sequence reads: CASSLGQGPYNEQFF. The DNA for the CDR3 is TGTGCCAGCAGTTTAGGGCAGGGCCCCTACAATGAGCAGTTCTTC.

This clone has more than one count but fewer than ten. The J gene is TRBJ2-2, the V gene TRBV10-1; D is perhaps TRBD2 (5 bases). CDR1 WNHNN and CDR2 SYGVQD come from the germline V gene (reference sequence). V was trimmed by 0 bases and J by 4 bases, leaving 12 bases between them. The CDR3 has 16 residues. The CDR3 region has the DNA TGCGCCAGCAGTGAGTCCCACCCGGGAAGCACCGGGGAGCTGTTTTTT. As protein: CASSESHPGSTGELFF.

The V and J genes are TRBV27 and TRBJ1-1; possible D gene TRBD1, 6 bases. Germline V CDR1 and CDR2: MNHEY, SMNVEV (reference sequence). The CDR3 spans 15 residues. Trimming removed 7 bases from V and 0 bases from J, with 15 bases in between. Written as DNA, the CDR3 is TGTGCCAGCAACCCCGCGACAGGTGTGAACACTGAAGCTTTCTTT. Residues: CASNPATGVNTEAFF.

This clone was found once. J is TRBJ1-2 and V is TRBV11-2; D not certain. Trimming pared 5 bases from V and 4 bases from J, leaving 8 bases between. Germline CDR1 and CDR2: SGHAT and FQNNGV. This CDR3 has 12 residues. In DNA, the CDR3 is TGTGCCAGCAGCGCGGACTTCTATGGCTACACCTTC. As protein: CASSADFYGYTF.

The V and J genes are TRBV27 and TRBJ1-2, with a tentative D call TRBD1 (6 bases). With 6 bases removed from V and 1 base from J, the gap between germline ends came to 9 bases. Germline CDR1 and CDR2: MNHEY and SMNVEV (reference sequence). The CDR3 loop spans 13 amino acids. The CDR3: CASRTQGNYGYTF. Written as DNA, the CDR3 is TGTGCCAGCAGAACACAGGGTAACTATGGCTACACCTTC.

The gene calls are TRBV7-9 and TRBJ2-3; D call uncertain. With 3 bases removed from V and 2 bases from J, the gap between germline ends came to 9 bases. Germline CDR1 is SEHNR and CDR2 is FQNEAQ (reference sequence). This CDR3 is built from 14 residues. The CDR3 region is CASSFLGVTDTQYF. The CDR3 DNA is TGTGCCAGCAGCTTTCTCGGAGTCACAGATACGCAGTATTTT.

The CDR3 nucleotides are TGTGCCAGCAGCTGTAGCTTGACTAGCGGGGGTAGGACAGATACGCAGTATTTT. Its translation: CASSCSLTSGGRTDTQYF. The rearrangement uses TRBV21-1 and TRBJ2-3; the D call TRBD2 from the table was never checked on the DNA. TRBV21-1 is given as a pseudogene. This CDR3 comprises 18 residues.